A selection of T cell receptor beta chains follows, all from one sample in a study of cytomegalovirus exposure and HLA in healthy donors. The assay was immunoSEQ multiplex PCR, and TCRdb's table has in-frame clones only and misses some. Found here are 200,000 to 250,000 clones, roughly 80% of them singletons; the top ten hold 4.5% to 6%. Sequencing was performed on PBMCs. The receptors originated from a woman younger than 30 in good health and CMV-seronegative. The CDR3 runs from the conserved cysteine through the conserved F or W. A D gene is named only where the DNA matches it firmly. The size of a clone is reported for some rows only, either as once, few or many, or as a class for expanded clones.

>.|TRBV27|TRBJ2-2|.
TGTGCCAGCAGTTTAAATCAGGGGTCGGGCACCGGGGAGCTGTTTTTT
CASSLNQGSGTGELFF
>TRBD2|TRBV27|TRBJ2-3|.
TGTGCCAGCAGTAAGAGGGCTAGCGGGGATTGGCTCGGCACAGATACGCAGTATTTT
CASSKRASGDWLGTDTQYF
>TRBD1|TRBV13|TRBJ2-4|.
TGTGCCAGCAGCAGTAACAGGGGGCGCCTCAAAAACATTCAGTACTTC
CASSSNRGRLKNIQYF
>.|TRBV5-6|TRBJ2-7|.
TGTGCCAGCAGCCTTATGTACGAGCAGTACTTC
CASSLMYEQYF
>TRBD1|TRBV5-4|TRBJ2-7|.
TGTGCCAGCAGCTTCACAGGGGGGACCTCCTACGAGCAGTACTTC
CASSFTGGTSYEQYF
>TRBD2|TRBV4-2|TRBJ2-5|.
TGTGCCAGCAGCCCAACACAGACTAGCCGAGGAGAGACCCAGTACTTC
CASSPTQTSRGETQYF
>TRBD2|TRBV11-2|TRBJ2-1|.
TGTGCCAGCAGCTTGCTTAGCGGGGCGAGCTCCTACAATGAGCAGTTCTTC
CASSLLSGASSYNEQFF
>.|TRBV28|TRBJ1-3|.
TGTGCCAGCAGTAACTACAGGGTGATATCTGGAAACACCATATATTTT
CASSNYRVISGNTIYF
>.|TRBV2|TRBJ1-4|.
TGTGCCAGCAGTTCTATCAGGGGAAGGGGTGAAAAACTGTTTTTT
CASSSIRGRGEKLFF
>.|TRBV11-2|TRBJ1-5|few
TGTGCCAGCAGCTTAGCGGGGGGCGGGAATCAGCCCCAGCATTTT
CASSLAGGGNQPQHF
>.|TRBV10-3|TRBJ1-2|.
TGTGCCATCAGCCGGGACCTAATCTATGGCTACACCTTC
CAISRDLIYGYTF
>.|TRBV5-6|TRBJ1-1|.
TGTGCCAGCAGCTTAAACACTCGGGGAGCTTTCTTT
CASSLNTRGAFF
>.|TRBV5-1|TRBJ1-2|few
TGCGCCAGCAGCTTCGGAGGGGATGGCTACACCTTC
CASSFGGDGYTF
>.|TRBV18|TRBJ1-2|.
TGTGCCAGCTCACCCCACCACAGGGTGGTTGGCTACACCTTC
CASSPHHRVVGYTF
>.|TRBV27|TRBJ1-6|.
TGTGCCAGCAGTACCAGGGTTCGGGATAATTCACCCCTCCACTTT
CASSTRVRDNSPLHF
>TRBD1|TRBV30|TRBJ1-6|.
TGTGCCTGGAGTGAGGGGGCGGACAATTCACCCCTCCACTTT
CAWSEGADNSPLHF
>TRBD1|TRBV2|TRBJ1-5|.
TGTGCCAGCAACCCTGACAGGGGGCAAGGTCAGCCCCAGCATTTT
CASNPDRGQGQPQHF
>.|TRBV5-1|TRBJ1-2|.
TGCGCCAGCAGCCCCTCGACATCGAACTATGGCTACACCTTC
CASSPSTSNYGYTF
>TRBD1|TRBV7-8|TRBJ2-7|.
TGTGCCAGCAGCCCCCGGACAGGCAGCTCCTACGAGCAGTACTTC
CASSPRTGSSYEQYF
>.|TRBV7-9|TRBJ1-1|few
TGTGCCAGCAGCCCACAGGGCAGGAACACTGAAGCTTTCTTT
CASSPQGRNTEAFF
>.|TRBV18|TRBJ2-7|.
TGTGCCAGCTCCGAGGGACGGATCTACGAGCAGTACTTC
CASSEGRIYEQYF
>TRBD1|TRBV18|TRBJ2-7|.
TGTGCCAGCTCACAAGGACAGGGAGAATACGAGCAGTACTTC
CASSQGQGEYEQYF
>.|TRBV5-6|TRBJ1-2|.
TGTGCCAGCAGCCTCAACTTGGCGAACTATGGCTACACCTTC
CASSLNLANYGYTF
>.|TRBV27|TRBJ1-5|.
TGTGCCAGCAGTCCGCTTGGACAGTTTAGCAATCAGCCCCAGCATTTT
CASSPLGQFSNQPQHF
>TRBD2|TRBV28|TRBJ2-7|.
TGTGCCAGCAGTTCCGGGACTAGCGGGAGGTATTACGAGCAGTACTTC
CASSSGTSGRYYEQYF
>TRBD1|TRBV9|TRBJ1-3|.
TGTGCCAGCAGCGTAGCTTCGACAGGGGCTGGAAACACCATATATTTT
CASSVASTGAGNTIYF
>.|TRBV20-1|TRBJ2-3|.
TGCAGTGCTGCCCCACCAGATACGCAGTATTTT
CSAAPPDTQYF
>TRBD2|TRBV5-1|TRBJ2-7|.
TGCGCCAGCAGCTGGGAGGGCGGGAGAGTATCCTACGAGCAGTACTTC
CASSWEGGRVSYEQYF
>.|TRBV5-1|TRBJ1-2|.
TGCGCCAGCAGCTTAGGGGACATCCCATCTAACTATGGCTACACCTTC
CASSLGDIPSNYGYTF